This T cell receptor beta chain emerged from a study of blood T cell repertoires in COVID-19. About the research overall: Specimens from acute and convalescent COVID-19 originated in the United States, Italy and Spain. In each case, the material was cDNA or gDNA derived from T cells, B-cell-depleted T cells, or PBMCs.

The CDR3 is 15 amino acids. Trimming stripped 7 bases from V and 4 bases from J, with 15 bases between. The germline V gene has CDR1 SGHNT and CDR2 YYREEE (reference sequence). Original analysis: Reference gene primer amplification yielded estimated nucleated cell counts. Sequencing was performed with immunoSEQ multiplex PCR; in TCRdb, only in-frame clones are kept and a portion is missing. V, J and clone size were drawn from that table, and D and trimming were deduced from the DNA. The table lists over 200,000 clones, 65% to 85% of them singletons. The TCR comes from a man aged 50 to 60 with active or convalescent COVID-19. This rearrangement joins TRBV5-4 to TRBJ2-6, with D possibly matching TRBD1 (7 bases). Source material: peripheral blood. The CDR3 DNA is TGTGCCAGCTCCCAGGGGGGACTCGGGGCCAACGTCCTGACTTTC. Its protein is CASSQGGLGANVLTF.